A single sample is the source of the 21 T cell receptor beta chains below, sequenced in a study of regulatory T cells in long-lasting Graves disease. Libraries of TCR beta came from iRepertoire HTBI primers plus Arm-PCR of CDR3 regions. Using its own MiXCR run on the multiplex PCR reads, TCRdb lists one record per CDR3 protein. Of a few hundred thousand distinct CDR3 sequences in the sample, approximately 23% were seen once. Time point denoted: persistent/refractory GD, antithyroid drugs over 5 years with positive TRAb. Preparation of the TCR library used RNA extracted from PBMCs. The source was peripheral blood mononuclear cells (PBMCs), collected when the disease was refractory, from a patient treated with antithyroid drugs. Receptors were obtained from a female donor with Graves disease.

In this sample, this clonotype turned up many times. The V call is TRBV6-1, the J call TRBJ2-5; D is possibly TRBD1 (6 bases). The CDR3 covers 13 residues. Trimming took 6 bases from V and 4 from J, leaving 12 bases between them. Looked up from germline, CDR1 is MNHNS and CDR2 is SASEGT. The CDR3 DNA sequence: TGTGCCAGCAGCCAGGGGTTGGGAGAGACCCAGTACTTC. It codes for CASSQGLGETQYF.

J is TRBJ2-7 and V is TRBV7-2; 9 nucleotides match TRBD2. The V gene's germline CDR1 is SGHTA and CDR2 FQGNSA. The V and J ends lost 1 base and 1 base, in that order; junction bases with no gene match: 2. The CDR3 loop spans 15 amino acids. Here the CDR3 DNA reads TGTGCCAGCAGCTTAGACGGACTAGCGTCCTACGAGCAGTACTTC. Encoded protein: CASSLDGLASYEQYF.

This rearrangement joins TRBV28 to TRBJ2-4; 11 nucleotides agree with TRBD2. Germline V gene lookup returns CDR1 MDHEN and CDR2 SYDVKM. The CDR3 has 20 amino acids. Germline trimming cut 4 bases from V and 4 bases from J; bases unmatched to any gene: 18. The CDR3 region is CASSYGGALAGGPTKNIQYF. Here the CDR3 DNA reads TGTGCCAGCAGTTACGGGGGCGCATTAGCGGGAGGGCCAACGAAAAACATTCAGTACTTC.

This clonotype has a count of ten or more. The chain links TRBV20-1 to TRBJ1-1, with 10 bases aligning to TRBD1. Germline CDR1 is DFQATT and CDR2 is SNEGSKA (reference sequence). With 4 bases clipped from V and 10 bases from J, the junction kept 6 bases outside the gene matches. The CDR3 extends over 12 amino acids. CDR3 in amino acids: CSATRDRGAAFF. CDR3 sequence (DNA): TGCAGTGCTACACGGGACAGGGGAGCAGCTTTCTTT.

This clonotype has a count of ten or more. V and J are TRBV9 and TRBJ1-6, with 11 bases matching TRBD1. CDR3 length: 17 residues. Germline lookup yields CDR1 SGDLS and CDR2 YYNGEE. The J segment lost 7 bases and the V segment lost 0 bases, leaving 6 bases of the junction unmatched. The CDR3 region is CASSVAPGQGDNSPLHF. The DNA of the CDR3 is TGTGCCAGCAGCGTAGCACCGGGACAGGGGGACAATTCACCCCTCCACTTT.

This clonotype was counted at least ten times. The chain recombines TRBV6-1 with TRBJ1-5, with no clear D. The CDR3 is 13 residues long. Deletions cut 6 bases from V and 2 bases from J, with 8 bases between. The germline CDR1 and CDR2 sequences are MNHNS and SASEGT. The CDR3 DNA sequence: TGTGCCAGCAGGGACGACGGCAATCAGCCCCAGCATTTT. It encodes CASRDDGNQPQHF.

The chain employs TRBV11-2 and TRBJ2-3; D unclear. The V end was cut by 3 bases, the J end by 4 bases, with 17 bases between. CDR3 length: 16 residues. The germline V gene has CDR1 SGHAT and CDR2 FQNNGV. The CDR3 nucleotides are TGTGCCAGCAGCTTCCGATTAGACCCGGCGGCAGATACGCAGTATTTT. Protein product: CASSFRLDPAADTQYF.

The chain links TRBV12-3 or TRBV12-4 to TRBJ2-3; 7 positions agree with TRBD2. CDR3 size: 13 residues. With 8 bases clipped from V and 4 bases from J, the junction kept 6 bases outside the gene matches. The CDR3 loop is CASGRAWADTQYF. The CDR3, as DNA: TGTGCCAGCGGGAGGGCCTGGGCAGATACGCAGTATTTT.

The J gene is TRBJ1-1, the V gene TRBV7-9; D unclear. V was clipped by 1 base and J by 0 bases, with 21 bases between them. The CDR3 runs 19 residues. In germline, CDR1 is SEHNR, CDR2 FQNEAQ (reference sequence). This CDR3 is CASSLVAIKQPEMNTEAFF. For the CDR3, the DNA is TGTGCCAGCAGCTTAGTCGCCATTAAACAACCGGAGATGAACACTGAAGCTTTCTTT.

This clonotype was detected ten times or more. The genes are TRBV28 and TRBJ2-7; D ambiguous. Between the trimmed V and J ends, which lost 6 bases and 3 bases, there was a span of 9 bases. The germline CDR1 and CDR2 sequences are MDHEN and SYDVKM. CDR3 length equals 12 residues. The CDR3 here is CASSLPLYEQYF. The CDR3 DNA reads TGTGCCAGCAGCCTTCCCCTCTACGAGCAGTACTTC. Full variable domain (remainder filled in from reference TRBV28 and TRBJ2-7): DVKVTQSSRYLVKRTGEKVFLECVQDMDHENMFWYRQDPGLGLRLIYFSYDVKMKEKGDIPEGYSVSREKKERFSLILESASTNQTSMYLCASSLPLYEQYFGPGTRLTVT.

With regard to this clonotype: A much larger clone differs from this one at a single base, so this may be a read error. The rearrangement uses TRBV7-9 and TRBJ1-4, with D perhaps TRBD1 (6 bases). Germline CDR1 is SEHNR and CDR2 is FQNEAQ (reference sequence). This CDR3 has 15 residues. Here the CDR3 reads CASSFRDTGNEKPFF. The DNA of the CDR3 is TGTGCCAGCAGCTTCCGGGACACCGGTAATGAAAAACCGTTTTTT.

This chain uses TRBV5-1 with TRBJ1-4, with 8 bases aligning to TRBD1. The CDR3 spans 14 residues. Germline values: CDR1 SGHRS, CDR2 YFSETQ. With 4 bases clipped from V and 7 bases from J, the junction kept 6 bases outside the gene matches. The CDR3 DNA reads as TGCGCCAGCAGCCACGGACAGGGTGGTGAAAAACTGTTTTTT. The encoded protein is CASSHGQGGEKLFF.

The chain links TRBV6-1 to TRBJ1-3, with D unclear. This CDR3 is built from 16 residues. The V end was cut by 7 bases, the J end by 0 bases, with 16 bases between. CDR1 is MNHNS and CDR2 is SASEGT in the germline V gene. The CDR3 sequence: CASTPTVVLSGNTIYF. CDR3 in DNA: TGTGCCAGCACCCCGACCGTGGTCCTCTCTGGAAACACCATATATTTT.

This clonotype was picked up one time. V usage is TRBV20-1 and J usage is TRBJ2-1; 7 nucleotides agree with TRBD2. The germline gives CDR1 DFQATT, CDR2 SNEGSKA (reference sequence). This CDR3 comprises 16 residues. V shed 1 base and J 6 bases; nucleotides not matched to a gene: 12. CDR3 in amino acids: CSARAVAGERSNEQFF. The CDR3 DNA is TGCAGTGCTAGAGCGGTCGCGGGAGAAAGGTCCAATGAGCAGTTCTTC.

This clonotype has a count of ten or more. The CDR3: CASSLVRLAKNIQYF. DNA of the CDR3: TGTGCCAGCAGCTTAGTAAGACTAGCCAAAAACATTCAGTACTTC. The chain couples TRBV7-2 to TRBJ2-4; D call uncertain. Germline values: CDR1 SGHTA, CDR2 FQGNSA. There are 15 residues in the CDR3. The V and J ends lost 1 base and 0 bases respectively, with 7 bases between them.

This clonotype was seen at least ten times. The chain joins TRBV7-3 to TRBJ1-5, with D uncertain. Germline V gene sequence: CDR1 SGHTA, CDR2 FQGTGA. Trimming shortened V by 1 base and J by 3 bases, and 7 bases separated the two germline ends. This CDR3 spans 14 amino acids. The CDR3: CASSLNAVNQPQHF. CDR3 bases: TGTGCCAGCAGCTTAAATGCGGTCAATCAGCCCCAGCATTTT.

The chain links TRBV27 to TRBJ1-5; unclear D gene. The CDR3 has 15 amino acids. The ends were cut back, 4 bases at V and 2 bases at J, with 12 bases in the middle. CDR1 and CDR2 (germline): MNHEY, SMNVEV (reference sequence). The CDR3 DNA sequence: TGTGCCAGCAGTTCCAGACCTCTAGGCAATCAGCCCCAGCATTTT. Its translation: CASSSRPLGNQPQHF.

This clonotype was recorded at least ten times. The chain employs TRBV6-1 and TRBJ1-5, with D tentatively TRBD1 (5 bases). The CDR3 length is 15 residues. Between the trimmed V and J ends, which lost 9 bases and 1 base, there was a span of 16 bases. Germline V gene sequence: CDR1 MNHNS, CDR2 SASEGT. DNA for the CDR3: TGTGCCAGTCGAACGGGACTAGTAAGCAATCAGCCCCAGCATTTT. Translation gives CASRTGLVSNQPQHF.

A few counts support this clonotype. The J gene is TRBJ1-1, the V gene TRBV19; no clear D. Germline values: CDR1 LNHDA, CDR2 SQIVND (reference sequence). The CDR3 runs to 12 residues. The V gene lost 10 bases and the J gene lost 10 bases, with 19 bases spanning the gap. The CDR3 sequence is CAILTTDAGAFF. For the CDR3, the DNA is TGTGCCATCCTTACTACGGACGCGGGAGCTTTCTTT.

Comments on this clonotype: A much more abundant neighbour one base away suggests this may be a read error. The chain carries TRBV30 and TRBJ2-6; the D gene could be TRBD1 or TRBD2 (5 bases each). This CDR3 is 15 amino acids long. From germline, CDR1 is GTSNPN and CDR2 SVGIG (reference sequence). The CDR3 sequence is CAWSVLGAGADVLTF. The CDR3 DNA reads TGTGCCTGGAGTGTACTGGGCGCCGGGGCCGACGTCCTGACTTTC.

The chain joins TRBV7-9 to TRBJ2-7; TRBD1 aligns across 11 bases. This CDR3 contains 19 residues. Losses at the gene ends were 4 bases for V and 7 bases for J; bases not matched to a gene: 21. Germline CDR1 is SEHNR and CDR2 is FQNEAQ (reference sequence). The CDR3 reads CASSSRTGGRTLGMREQYF. The CDR3 bases are TGTGCCAGCAGCTCACGGACAGGGGGCCGTACCCTCGGGATGAGAGAGCAGTACTTC.